Here is one T cell receptor beta chain with its context. Its cognate antigen is unknown. The entry originates in a study of graft-versus-host responses after intestinal transplantation. General study results and limits: Among circulating GvH clones, peak levels were associated with early post-transplant declines in HvG clones.

Sequenced by immunoSEQ multiplex PCR; TCRdb stores in-frame clones only, minus some. Counted here are around 90,000 clones, 85% to 95% occurring once; the ten biggest clones make up around 0.067%. Per germline, CDR1 PRHDT and CDR2 FYEKMQ (reference sequence). This CDR3 contains 20 residues. V was shortened by 4 bases and J by 1 base, with 28 bases between the two germline ends. The clonotype was recovered from a human donor who was the organ donor for an intestinal transplant. The rearrangement links TRBV13 to TRBJ1-1, with a tentative D call TRBD1 (6 bases). This specimen was unstimulated CD8+ T cells sorted from spleen or lymph node cells, taken before transplant. CDR3 DNA sequence: TGTGCCAGCAGCTCCAGTTATACAGGGCGACCTAGATTTAAGAACACTGAAGCTTTCTTT. This encodes CASSSSYTGRPRFKNTEAFF.